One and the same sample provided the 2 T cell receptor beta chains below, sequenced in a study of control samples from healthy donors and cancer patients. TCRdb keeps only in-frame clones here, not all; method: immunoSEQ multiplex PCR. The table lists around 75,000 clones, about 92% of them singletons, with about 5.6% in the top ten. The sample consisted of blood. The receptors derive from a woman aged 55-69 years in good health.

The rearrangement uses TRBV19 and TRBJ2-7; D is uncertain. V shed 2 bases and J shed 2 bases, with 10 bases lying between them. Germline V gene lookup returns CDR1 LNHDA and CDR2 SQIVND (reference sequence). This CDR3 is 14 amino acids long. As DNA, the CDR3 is TGTGCCAGTAGTATACTAGAGCCACCCTACGAGCAGTACTTC. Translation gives CASSILEPPYEQYF.

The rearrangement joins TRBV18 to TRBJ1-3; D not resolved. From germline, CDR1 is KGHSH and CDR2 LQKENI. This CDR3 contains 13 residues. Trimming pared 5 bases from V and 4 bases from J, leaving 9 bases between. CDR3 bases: TGTGCCAGCTCAGGCTCCGGCGGAAACACCATATATTTT. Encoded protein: CASSGSGGNTIYF. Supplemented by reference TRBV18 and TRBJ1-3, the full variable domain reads NAGVMQNPRHLVRRRGQEARLRCSPMKGHSHVYWYRQLPEEGLKFMVYLQKENIIDESGMPKERFSAEFPKEGPSILRIQQVVRGDSAAYFCASSGSGGNTIYFGEGSWLTVV.